The clone carrying this T cell receptor (beta chain) was seen more than once but under ten times. Its specificity is not known. Germline V gene sequence: CDR1 SNHLY, CDR2 FYNNEI. V lost 5 bases and J lost 4; bases outside the gene matches: 5. This CDR3 is built from 15 residues. Unique molecular identifiers were present on cDNA, and template switching added a universal primer site. TCRdb passed the 5' RACE reads through MiXCR, listing each CDR3 protein once. The sample gives about 240,000 distinct CDR3 sequences, about 11% of which show up once; about a tenth is in the top ten. This specimen belongs to a study of identical twins. Regarding the study as a whole: Abundant cord blood beta clonotypes carried fewer insertions; memory repertoires showed none. Among monozygotic twins, out-of-frame TCR alpha sharing exceeded what models predicted. For out-of-frame beta sequences, excess twin sharing was weaker.

This sequence was found in a man aged 50 to 60 in good health. Sequences were obtained from memory T cells sorted from blood. The chain couples TRBV2 to TRBJ1-5; 10 bases agree with TRBD1. For the CDR3, the DNA is TGTGCCAGCAGTCCGCAGGGACAGGGGAATCAGCCCCAGCATTTT. Its protein is CASSPQGQGNQPQHF.